The 14 T cell receptor beta chains presented below share a single source sample, sequenced in a study of T cell changes during pregnancy in multiple sclerosis. TCRdb's copy holds only in-frame clones and misses some; the assay was immunoSEQ multiplex PCR. The data contain approximately 13,000 clones, over 90% of them singletons. The source material was peripheral blood, sampled in the second trimester of pregnancy. Every receptor here comes from a female donor in good health, enrolled as a control in a pregnancy study.

This clone has more than one count but fewer than ten. V is TRBV5-1 and J is TRBJ1-1; D not resolved. This CDR3 contains 14 residues. Trimming took 0 bases from V and 0 from J, leaving 6 bases between them. Germline V gene lookup returns CDR1 SGHRS and CDR2 YFSETQ. For the CDR3, the DNA is TGCGCCAGCAGCTTGGAACACATGAACACTGAAGCTTTCTTT. Protein sequence: CASSLEHMNTEAFF.

The V gene is TRBV14, the J gene TRBJ2-7; maybe TRBD1 (6 bases). The germline CDR1 and CDR2 sequences are SGHDN and FVKESK. V was pared by 0 bases and J by 3 bases, with 18 bases between. The CDR3 spans 17 residues. Written as DNA, the CDR3 is TGTGCCAGCAGCCAAGATCCCCAGGGGTCGATCTTCTACGAGCAGTACTTC. Translating gives CASSQDPQGSIFYEQYF.

This chain uses TRBV19 with TRBJ1-2; TRBD1 aligns across 8 bases. With V trimmed by 3 bases and J by 2 bases, 8 bases remained unmatched. Germline-derived CDR1 and CDR2 are LNHDA and SQIVND (reference sequence). The CDR3 totals 16 residues. The CDR3 region is CASSIVWDRRNYGYTF. DNA of the CDR3: TGTGCCAGTAGTATTGTCTGGGACAGGCGAAACTATGGCTACACCTTC.

V gene TRBV7-3 combines with J gene TRBJ2-4, with 12 positions matching TRBD2. The germline V gene encodes CDR1 SGHTA and CDR2 FQGTGA. V gave up 5 bases and J gave up 0 bases; unmatched junction bases: 11. The CDR3 sequence is 19 residues long. CDR3 sequence: CASSPEGLAGPLAKNIQYF. DNA of the CDR3: TGTGCCAGCAGCCCTGAGGGACTAGCGGGTCCATTAGCCAAAAACATTCAGTACTTC.

The chain has TRBV4-3 and TRBJ2-6; TRBD1 matches at 9 bases. V lost 1 base, J lost 0 bases, and 1 base stayed unmatched. Germline assignment: CDR1 LGHNA and CDR2 YSLEER. This CDR3 region has 17 residues. CDR3 nucleotide sequence: TGCGCCAGCAGCCAAGCGGGACAGGGCTCTGGGGCCAACGTCCTGACTTTC. Its translation is CASSQAGQGSGANVLTF.

This chain's CDR3 is CASYRDLNTGELFF. CDR3 DNA: TGTGCCAGCTACCGGGACTTAAACACCGGGGAGCTGTTTTTT. V and J are TRBV28 and TRBJ2-2; D may be TRBD2 (6 bases). The V gene's germline CDR1 is MDHEN and CDR2 SYDVKM. With 8 bases removed from V and 2 bases from J, the gap between germline ends came to 12 bases. The CDR3 loop spans 14 amino acids.

The V gene is TRBV21-1, the J gene TRBJ2-7; the table's TRBD1 call for D was not verified on the DNA. TRBV21-1 is labeled a pseudogene. The CDR3 sequence is 15 residues long. In DNA form, the CDR3 reads TGTGCCAGCAGCTCCGGGACAGGGGAGAACTACGAGCAGTACTTC. It is translated as CASSSGTGENYEQYF.

The gene calls are TRBV2 and TRBJ2-5; 8 bases match TRBD1. Germline loops: CDR1 SNHLY, CDR2 FYNNEI. This CDR3 has 14 amino acids. The J segment lost 5 bases and the V segment lost 8 bases, leaving 10 bases of the junction unmatched. The CDR3 loop reads CASVRQGRQETQYF. Written as DNA, the CDR3 is TGTGCCAGCGTGAGACAGGGGAGGCAGGAGACCCAGTACTTC. Together with reference TRBV2 and TRBJ2-5, the CDR3 gives the full variable domain: EPEVTQTPSHQVTQMGQEVILRCVPISNHLYFYWYRQILGQKVEFLVSFYNNEISEKSEIFDDQFSVERPDGSNFTLKIRSTKLEDSAMYFCASVRQGRQETQYFGPGTRLLVL.

The chain has TRBV11-3 and TRBJ2-1, with D perhaps TRBD2 (6 bases). The V end lost 3 bases, the J end lost 9 bases, and 15 bases lay between the germline ends. Germline V gene sequence: CDR1 SGHNT, CDR2 YENEEA. The CDR3 sequence is 14 residues long. The CDR3 reads CASSFPAGESEQFF. CDR3 coding DNA: TGTGCCAGCAGCTTCCCAGCGGGCGAAAGTGAGCAGTTCTTC.

The J gene is TRBJ1-1, the V gene TRBV9; TRBD1 aligns across 8 bases. The junction had 11 bases not matched to a gene; V was cut back by 3 bases and J by 4 bases. This CDR3 spans 16 amino acids. Germline assignment: CDR1 SGDLS and CDR2 YYNGEE. CDR3 in amino acids: CASSAPKGTGGTEAFF. CDR3 sequence (DNA): TGTGCCAGCAGCGCCCCTAAAGGGACAGGCGGCACTGAAGCTTTCTTT.

This clone was recorded only once. The chain is built from TRBV27 and TRBJ2-7, with D possibly TRBD1 on 5 matching bases. The CDR3 covers 15 residues. Germline V gene data show CDR1 as MNHEY and CDR2 as SMNVEV (reference sequence). V was pared by 3 bases and J by 1 base, with 13 bases between. The CDR3 spells CASSLGKGVSYEQYF. For the CDR3, the DNA is TGTGCCAGCAGTTTGGGGAAAGGGGTTTCCTACGAGCAGTACTTC.

The genes are TRBV6-1 and TRBJ1-6; no clear D. CDR3 size: 14 residues. The V and J ends lost 7 bases and 4 bases respectively, with 11 bases between them. Germline CDR1 is MNHNS and CDR2 is SASEGT. CDR3 nucleotide sequence: TGTGCCAGCACACTGGAGTGGTATAATTCACCCCTCCACTTT. Amino acids: CASTLEWYNSPLHF.

The genes are TRBV6-6 and TRBJ2-2; D might be TRBD2 (6 bases). Germline V gene sequence: CDR1 MNHNY, CDR2 SVGAGI (reference sequence). Trimming shortened V by 8 bases and J by 6 bases, and 16 bases separated the two germline ends. The CDR3 runs 14 residues. The CDR3 DNA follows: TGTGCCAGCCGAATGCAGGGAGGAGCCGGGGAGCTGTTTTTT. Translating gives CASRMQGGAGELFF.

The chain employs TRBV7-9 and TRBJ1-2; 9 bases align to TRBD1. Trimming cost V 5 bases and J 4 bases; bases outside gene matches: 8. The CDR3 runs to 15 residues. The germline V gene encodes CDR1 SEHNR and CDR2 FQNEAQ (reference sequence). CDR3: CASSLWDREVYGYTF. Here the CDR3 DNA reads TGTGCCAGCAGCCTCTGGGACAGGGAAGTCTATGGCTACACCTTC.